A selection of T cell receptor beta chains follows, all from one sample in a study of T-cell reconstitution after alpha-beta-depleted transplantation in children. TCRdb fed the PCR reads into MiXCR, producing one record per CDR3 protein. The table lists approximately 47,000 distinct CDR3 sequences, 40% to 65% of them singletons. Sequencing was performed on peripheral blood, taken before TCRalphabeta/CD19-depleted stem cell transplant. These receptors were taken from a boy under two years old with SCID, due to receive a stem cell transplant. Both conserved end residues are part of each CDR3. The D gene is left open where the match is weak. The size of a clone is reported for some rows only, either as once, few or many, or as a class for expanded clones.

cdr3_nt cdr3_aa d_call j_call clone_size v_call
TGTGCCACCGCGACAGGTCCCGGGGATGGCTACACCTTC CATATGPGDGYTF . TRBJ1-2 few TRBV10-3
TGTGCCAGCAGCCCCAGGGACACTGAAGCTTTCTTT CASSPRDTEAFF . TRBJ1-1 few TRBV2
TGTGCCAGCAGTTACTCGAGTGGGCCTAATGAAAAACTGTTTTTT CASSYSSGPNEKLFF . TRBJ1-4 . TRBV6-5
TGTGTCAGCAGTTTAGCGGGGAAGCACAATGAGCAGTTCTTC CVSSLAGKHNEQFF TRBD2 TRBJ2-1 . TRBV12-3/TRBV12-4
TGTGCCAGCAGCCCCGGACAGGGAATCTACGAGCAGTACTTC CASSPGQGIYEQYF TRBD1 TRBJ2-7 . TRBV3-1
TGCGCCAGCAGCACTACATTACAGGGGTGGGCCAACGTCCTGACTTTC CASSTTLQGWANVLTF TRBD1 TRBJ2-6 . TRBV5-1
TGTGCCAGCAGCCCAGGGACGAACACTGAAGCTTTCTTT CASSPGTNTEAFF . TRBJ1-1 few TRBV9
TGCGCCAGCAGCCAAGTCCCGGGACAGGGTAGCAATCAGCCCCAGCATTTT CASSQVPGQGSNQPQHF TRBD1 TRBJ1-5 few TRBV4-1
TGCAGTGCTAGCAATCCCGGGACAGGGAACACCGGGGAGCTGTTTTTT CSASNPGTGNTGELFF TRBD1 TRBJ2-2 . TRBV20-1
TGCAGTGCTAGAGATGGGTACAGCGAAAATTCACCCCTCCACTTT CSARDGYSENSPLHF . TRBJ1-6 few TRBV20-1
TGCGCCAGCAGCTTGGAGGCCAGGAACTATGGCTACACCTTC CASSLEARNYGYTF . TRBJ1-2 . TRBV5-1
TGTGCCAGCTCACAGGACAGGTCCGACGAGCAGTACTTC CASSQDRSDEQYF TRBD1 TRBJ2-7 many TRBV18
TGTGCCAGCAGCCAGGATCCGGGACAAACCACTGAAGCTTTCTTT CASSQDPGQTTEAFF . TRBJ1-1 . TRBV7-2
TGTGCCAGCAGCTTGGTGGGTCTATCGAACACTGAAGCTTTCTTT CASSLVGLSNTEAFF . TRBJ1-1 many TRBV5-6
TGTGCCAGCTCACTCCAACCGGGGGGCGCCTCGATAATGAACACTGAAGCTTTCTTT CASSLQPGGASIMNTEAFF . TRBJ1-1 few TRBV18
TGTGCCAGCAGCTCTTACGGGACAGCAAGCACAGATACGCAGTATTTT CASSSYGTASTDTQYF TRBD1 TRBJ2-3 many TRBV7-6
TGTGCCATCAGCGGCGGGGTGGACCAGCCCCAGCATTTT CAISGGVDQPQHF . TRBJ1-5 . TRBV10-3
TGCGCCAGCTCCCGCAATCAGCCCCAGCATTTT CASSRNQPQHF . TRBJ1-5 . TRBV10-2
TGTGCCAGCAGTTTACAGGGGGAGTATGGCTACACCTTC CASSLQGEYGYTF TRBD1 TRBJ1-2 few TRBV6-5
TGCGCCAGCAGCCACGGCACTTCCTACGAGCAGTACTTC CASSHGTSYEQYF . TRBJ2-7 . TRBV4-3
TGTGCCAGCCGCTTTGGACCTTACAATGAGCAGTTCTTC CASRFGPYNEQFF . TRBJ2-1 . TRBV2
TGTGCCAGCAGCCAAAGGGGTGCGGGGACCGGGAACACTGAAGCTTTCTTT CASSQRGAGTGNTEAFF . TRBJ1-1 . TRBV3-1
TGCGCCAGCAGCTTGGTCTCAGTGAACACTGAAGCTTTCTTT CASSLVSVNTEAFF . TRBJ1-1 few TRBV5-1
TGCAGTGCTAGGCCCCCAGCGGGGGCCTACACAGATACGCAGTATTTT CSARPPAGAYTDTQYF TRBD2 TRBJ2-3 . TRBV20-1
TGTGCCAGCAGCTTGTGGGGGCTTAACACCGGGGAGCTGTTTTTT CASSLWGLNTGELFF . TRBJ2-2 . TRBV5-6
TGTGCCAGCAGTTTTGGCCCGAAGGGGACTGAAGCTTTCTTT CASSFGPKGTEAFF . TRBJ1-1 . TRBV12-3/TRBV12-4
TGTGCCAGCAGTCCCGGGACTAGCGGAAGGGAGCAGTACTTC CASSPGTSGREQYF TRBD2 TRBJ2-7 . TRBV2
TGCGCCAGCAGCTTCCGGACAGGGGGCGCGGACACTGAAGCTTTCTTT CASSFRTGGADTEAFF TRBD1 TRBJ1-1 few TRBV5-1
TGTGCCAGCAACGGGGGCCCCTACAATGAGCAGTTCTTC CASNGGPYNEQFF . TRBJ2-1 . TRBV4-2
TGTGCTAGCAGCCAGGGGGGGGGCGGCTACAATGAGCAGTTCTTC CASSQGGGGYNEQFF . TRBJ2-1 few TRBV7-7
TGTGCCAGCAGCCTTGCCCGAATCAATCAGCCCCAGCATTTT CASSLARINQPQHF . TRBJ1-5 . TRBV7-2
TGTGCCAGCAGCCGGACAGGGGGGATGGCAGATACGCAGTATTTT CASSRTGGMADTQYF TRBD1 TRBJ2-3 . TRBV4-2
TGCGCCAGCAGCCCCCCGCGGACTAGCGGGGGGGAAAATGAGCAGTTCTTC CASSPPRTSGGENEQFF TRBD2 TRBJ2-1 . TRBV4-1
TGCGCCAGCAGCTTGGGAGGGGACTTCTACGAGCAGTACTTC CASSLGGDFYEQYF . TRBJ2-7 few TRBV5-1
TGTGCCAGCAGCTTCGCCTTAGGTTCCTCCTACAATGAGCAGTTCTTC CASSFALGSSYNEQFF . TRBJ2-1 . TRBV11-2
TGTGCCAGCAGTGACCAGGGGGATCCGCCCCAGCATTTT CASSDQGDPPQHF TRBD1 TRBJ1-5 . TRBV25-1
TGTGCCATCAGTGTGACCCGAACAGTTGGCCTCACAGATACGCAGTATTTT CAISVTRTVGLTDTQYF . TRBJ2-3 once TRBV10-3
TGTGCCACCAGTGAAGCCGGGACAGGGGGGACAGATACGCAGTATTTT CATSEAGTGGTDTQYF TRBD1 TRBJ2-3 medium-sized TRBV24-1
TGTGCCAGCAGCAATCATCCAGGATTCTCTGGGGCCAACGTCCTGACTTTC CASSNHPGFSGANVLTF . TRBJ2-6 . TRBV5-5
TGTGCCTCCTCCTCCGGGGGGTGGACCTACGAGCAGTACTTC CASSSGGWTYEQYF TRBD2 TRBJ2-7 . TRBV7-6
TGCAGTGCTAGGTTGGGATCGGGGCGAGAGACCCAGTACTTC CSARLGSGRETQYF . TRBJ2-5 . TRBV20-1
TGTGCCAGCAGTCAACCGGGACAGGGGGAAAATGAGCAGTTCTTC CASSQPGQGENEQFF TRBD1 TRBJ2-1 medium-sized TRBV2
TGTGCCAGCGTAACCCCGGCAGGGGGCAATGAGCAGTTCTTC CASVTPAGGNEQFF TRBD1 TRBJ2-1 once TRBV11-2
TGCGCCAGCAGCCGCGTAGGCGGGGGCCCTTACAATGAGCAGTTCTTC CASSRVGGGPYNEQFF . TRBJ2-1 . TRBV4-1
TGTGCCAGCAGCCAAGACGTTTCGGTGGAGGGCAATCAGCCCCAGCATTTT CASSQDVSVEGNQPQHF . TRBJ1-5 . TRBV3-1
TGTGCTAGCAGCTTAGATAGCGGGGGGGCCAATAGCAATGAGCAGTTCTTC CASSLDSGGANSNEQFF TRBD2 TRBJ2-1 . TRBV7-7
TGTGCCAGCAGTTCAACTAGTGACGGTAGCAATCAGCCCCAGCATTTT CASSSTSDGSNQPQHF . TRBJ1-5 . TRBV6-5
TGTGCCAGCTCACCACCGTCAGGGGAGCCCTCCTACAATGAGCAGTTCTTC CASSPPSGEPSYNEQFF . TRBJ2-1 . TRBV18
TGTGCCAGCAGCTTAGGTGACAGCAGCTTCTCTGGGGCCAACGTCCTGACTTTC CASSLGDSSFSGANVLTF . TRBJ2-6 . TRBV11-2